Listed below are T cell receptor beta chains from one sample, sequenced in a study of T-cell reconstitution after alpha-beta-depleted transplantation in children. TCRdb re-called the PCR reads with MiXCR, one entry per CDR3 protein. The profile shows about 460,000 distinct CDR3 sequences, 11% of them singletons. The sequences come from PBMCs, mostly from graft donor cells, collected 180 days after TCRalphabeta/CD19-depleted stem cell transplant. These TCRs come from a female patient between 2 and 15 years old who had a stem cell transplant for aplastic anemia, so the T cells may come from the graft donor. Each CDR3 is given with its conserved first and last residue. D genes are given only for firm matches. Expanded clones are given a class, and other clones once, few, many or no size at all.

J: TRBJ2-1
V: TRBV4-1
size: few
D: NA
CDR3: CASSPMSGPSTDEQFF
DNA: TGCGCCAGCAGTCCTATGTCCGGCCCCAGCACCGATGAGCAGTTCTTC

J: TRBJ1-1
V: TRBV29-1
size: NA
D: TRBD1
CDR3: CTMGQTNTEAFF
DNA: TGCACCATGGGACAGACTAACACTGAAGCTTTCTTT

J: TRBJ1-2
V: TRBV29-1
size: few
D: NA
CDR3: CSVKHGVFDGYTF
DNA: TGCAGCGTTAAACACGGGGTTTTCGATGGCTACACCTTC

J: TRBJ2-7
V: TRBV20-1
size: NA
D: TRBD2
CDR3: CSAREAREVYEQYF
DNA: TGCAGTGCCCGGGAGGCGCGGGAGGTCTACGAGCAGTACTTC

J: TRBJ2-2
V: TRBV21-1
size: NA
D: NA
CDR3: CATNTQGALNTGELFF
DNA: TGTGCCACCAACACGCAGGGGGCGCTTAACACCGGGGAGCTGTTTTTT

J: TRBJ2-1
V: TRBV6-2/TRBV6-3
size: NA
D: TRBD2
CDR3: CASRATSGSSDERFF
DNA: TGTGCCAGCAGAGCAACTAGCGGGAGTTCGGATGAGCGGTTCTTC

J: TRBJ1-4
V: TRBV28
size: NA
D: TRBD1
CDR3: CASSLDRHEKLFF
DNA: TGTGCCAGCAGTTTGGACAGGCATGAAAAACTGTTTTTT

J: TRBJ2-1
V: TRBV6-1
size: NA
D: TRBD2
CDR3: CASRTSGRKSYNEQFF
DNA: TGTGCCAGCAGGACTAGCGGGAGGAAATCCTACAATGAGCAGTTCTTC

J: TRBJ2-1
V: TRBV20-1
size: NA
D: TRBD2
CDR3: CSASSIGVGGPFQFF
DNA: TGCAGTGCTAGTTCCATCGGGGTGGGAGGGCCTTTTCAGTTCTTC

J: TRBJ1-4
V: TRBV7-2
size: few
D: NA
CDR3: CASSLVPTAPNEKLFF
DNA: TGTGCCAGCAGCTTAGTTCCTACAGCCCCTAATGAAAAACTGTTTTTT

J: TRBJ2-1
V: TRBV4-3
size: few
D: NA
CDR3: CASSRFLTSSSYNEQFF
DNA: TGCGCCAGCAGCCGCTTCCTCACTAGCAGCTCCTACAATGAGCAGTTCTTC

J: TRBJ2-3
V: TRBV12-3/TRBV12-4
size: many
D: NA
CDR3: CASSFRSGPDTQYF
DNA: TGTGCCAGCAGTTTTCGATCGGGTCCAGATACGCAGTATTTT

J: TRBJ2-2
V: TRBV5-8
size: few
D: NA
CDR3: CASSYGHRTNTGELFF
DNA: TGTGCCAGCAGCTACGGTCATCGGACGAACACCGGGGAGCTGTTTTTT

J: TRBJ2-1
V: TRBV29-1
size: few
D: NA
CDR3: CSVGTQFF
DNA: TGCAGCGTCGGGACCCAGTTCTTC

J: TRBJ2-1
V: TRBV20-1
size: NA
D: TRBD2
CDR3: CSASLAGIHNEQFF
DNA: TGCAGTGCTAGCCTAGCGGGAATTCACAATGAGCAGTTCTTC

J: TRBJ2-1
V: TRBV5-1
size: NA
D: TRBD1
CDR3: CASSAPGQTNNEQFF
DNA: TGCGCCAGCAGCGCCCCGGGACAGACAAACAATGAGCAGTTCTTC

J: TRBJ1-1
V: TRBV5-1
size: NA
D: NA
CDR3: CASSPGTVISGAFF
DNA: TGCGCCAGCAGCCCCGGGACGGTGATCTCAGGAGCTTTCTTT

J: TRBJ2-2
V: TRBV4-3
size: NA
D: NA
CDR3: CASSLFGTGTGELFF
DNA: TGCGCCAGCAGCCTTTTCGGGACCGGCACCGGGGAGCTGTTTTTT

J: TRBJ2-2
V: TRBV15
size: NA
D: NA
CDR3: CATSRDWNRNTGELFF
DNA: TGTGCCACCAGCAGAGATTGGAACAGGAACACCGGGGAGCTGTTTTTT

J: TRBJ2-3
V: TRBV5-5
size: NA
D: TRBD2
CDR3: CASSSIAGALTDTQYF
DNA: TGTGCCAGCAGCTCTATAGCGGGGGCACTCACAGATACGCAGTATTTT

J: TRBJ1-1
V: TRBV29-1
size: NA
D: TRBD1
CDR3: CSALRARDRGFGSEAFF
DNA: TGCAGCGCCCTACGTGCCCGGGACAGGGGTTTTGGTAGTGAAGCTTTCTTT

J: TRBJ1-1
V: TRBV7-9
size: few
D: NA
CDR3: CASSFTGINTEAFF
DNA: TGTGCCAGCAGCTTTACAGGGATAAACACTGAAGCTTTCTTT

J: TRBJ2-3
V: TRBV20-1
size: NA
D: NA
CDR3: CSARRGPSTDTQYF
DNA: TGCAGTGCTAGACGGGGGCCTAGCACAGATACGCAGTATTTT

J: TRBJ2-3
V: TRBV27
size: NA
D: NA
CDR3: CASSPLSADPSETQYF
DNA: TGTGCCAGCAGTCCTTTATCGGCAGACCCCTCCGAAACGCAGTATTTT

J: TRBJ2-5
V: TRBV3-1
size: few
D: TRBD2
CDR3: CASSQVPSGGLKTQYF
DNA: TGTGCCAGCAGCCAAGTTCCCAGCGGGGGTTTGAAGACCCAGTACTTC

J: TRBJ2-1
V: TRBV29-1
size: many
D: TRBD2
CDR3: CSVAGTSGRNEQFF
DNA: TGCAGCGTTGCTGGGACTAGCGGGAGAAATGAGCAGTTCTTC

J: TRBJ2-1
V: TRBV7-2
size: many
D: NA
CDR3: CASSPYIYNEQFF
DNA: TGTGCCAGCAGCCCCTACATTTACAATGAGCAGTTCTTC

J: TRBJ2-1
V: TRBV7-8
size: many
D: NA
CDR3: CASSLEGPQGYNEQFF
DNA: TGTGCCAGCAGCTTAGAGGGTCCCCAGGGGTACAATGAGCAGTTCTTC

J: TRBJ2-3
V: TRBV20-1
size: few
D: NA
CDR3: CSARGLPPTDTQYF
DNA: TGCAGTGCTAGAGGCCTTCCACCCACAGATACGCAGTATTTT

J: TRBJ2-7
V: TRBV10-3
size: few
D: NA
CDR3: CAISESTVVSSYEQYF
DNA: TGTGCCATCAGTGAGTCGACGGTGGTGAGCTCCTACGAGCAGTACTTC

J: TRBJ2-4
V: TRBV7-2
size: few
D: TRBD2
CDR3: CASSRGGGGNIQYF
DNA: TGTGCCAGCAGCCGCGGGGGGGGCGGCAACATTCAGTACTTC

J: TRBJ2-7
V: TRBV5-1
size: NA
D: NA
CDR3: CASLISGGCEQYF
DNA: TGCGCCAGCCTAATCTCTGGAGGCTGCGAGCAGTACTTC

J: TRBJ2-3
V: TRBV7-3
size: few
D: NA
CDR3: CASSLTPQGGDTQYF
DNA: TGTGCCAGCAGCTTAACTCCCCAGGGGGGGGATACGCAGTATTTT

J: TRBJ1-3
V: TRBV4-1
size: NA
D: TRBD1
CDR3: CASSPLPDRGSGNTIYF
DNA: TGCGCCAGCAGCCCTCTGCCGGACAGGGGCTCTGGAAACACCATATATTTT

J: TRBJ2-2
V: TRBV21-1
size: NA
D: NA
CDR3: CARRYRGWNTGELFF
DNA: TGTGCCAGACGATACAGGGGGTGGAACACCGGGGAGCTGTTTTTT

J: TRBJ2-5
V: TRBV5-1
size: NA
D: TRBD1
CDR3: CASSSPTNRGQATQYF
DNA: TGCGCCAGCAGCTCACCTACCAACAGGGGACAGGCCACCCAGTACTTC

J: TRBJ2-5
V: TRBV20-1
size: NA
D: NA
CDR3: CSARDKERSLLQETQYF
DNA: TGCAGTGCTAGAGATAAGGAGCGGAGCTTACTCCAAGAGACCCAGTACTTC

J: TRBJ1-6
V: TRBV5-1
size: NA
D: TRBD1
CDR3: CASSLKISGQGPVALHF
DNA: TGCGCCAGCAGCTTGAAAATATCGGGACAGGGGCCCGTTGCCCTCCACTTT

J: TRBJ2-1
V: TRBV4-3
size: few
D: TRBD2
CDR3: CASSQVSGTSGRFAENEQFF
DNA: TGCGCCAGCAGCCAAGTGAGTGGGACTAGCGGGAGATTTGCGGAGAATGAGCAGTTCTTC

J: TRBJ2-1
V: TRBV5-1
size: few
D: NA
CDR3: CASSKGPTDEQFF
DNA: TGCGCCAGCAGCAAGGGCCCGACGGATGAGCAGTTCTTC

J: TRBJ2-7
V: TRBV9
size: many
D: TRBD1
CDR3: CASSALPGQGATYEQYF
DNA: TGTGCCAGCAGCGCCCTTCCGGGACAGGGGGCAACCTACGAGCAGTACTTC

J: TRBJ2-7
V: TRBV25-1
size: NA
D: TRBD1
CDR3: CASSEPGQGISYEQYF
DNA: TGTGCCAGCAGTGAACCGGGACAGGGAATTAGCTACGAGCAGTACTTC

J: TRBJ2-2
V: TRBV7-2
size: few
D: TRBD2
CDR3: CASGLLADYTGELFF
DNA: TGTGCCAGCGGCCTCCTAGCGGACTACACCGGGGAGCTGTTTTTT

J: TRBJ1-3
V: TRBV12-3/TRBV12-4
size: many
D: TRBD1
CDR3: CASSGQGESGNTIYF
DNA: TGTGCCAGCAGCGGACAGGGGGAGAGCGGAAACACCATATATTTT

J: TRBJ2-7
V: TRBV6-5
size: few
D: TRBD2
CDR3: CASSYPGLAGYEQYF
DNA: TGTGCCAGCAGTTACCCGGGACTAGCTGGTTACGAGCAGTACTTC

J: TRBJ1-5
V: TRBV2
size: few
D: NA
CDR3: CASSYTGIRSNQPQHF
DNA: TGTGCCAGCAGTTATACAGGGATAAGAAGCAATCAGCCCCAGCATTTT

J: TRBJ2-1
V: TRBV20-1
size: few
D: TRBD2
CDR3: CSASARLAGALDEQFF
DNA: TGCAGTGCTAGTGCTAGACTAGCGGGAGCTCTAGATGAGCAGTTCTTC

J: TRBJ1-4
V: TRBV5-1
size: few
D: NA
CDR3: CASSLTGRREKLFF
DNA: TGCGCCAGCAGCTTGACAGGTCGACGGGAAAAACTGTTTTTT

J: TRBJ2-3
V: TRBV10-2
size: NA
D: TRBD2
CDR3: CASGPLAGFTQYF
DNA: TGCGCCAGCGGGCCTCTAGCGGGCTTCACGCAGTATTTT

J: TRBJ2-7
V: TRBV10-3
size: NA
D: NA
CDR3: CAISESESTYEQYF
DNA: TGTGCCATCAGTGAGTCGGAGAGTACCTACGAGCAGTACTTC

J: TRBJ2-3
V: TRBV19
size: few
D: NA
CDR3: CASSIWGDTQYF
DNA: TGTGCCAGTAGTATTTGGGGAGATACGCAGTATTTT

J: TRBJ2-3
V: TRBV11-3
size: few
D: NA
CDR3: CASSLVRLADTQYF
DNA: TGTGCCAGCAGCTTAGTAAGGTTGGCAGATACGCAGTATTTT

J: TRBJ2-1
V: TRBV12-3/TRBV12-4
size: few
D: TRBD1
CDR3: CASSHLGGSSNEQFF
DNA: TGTGCCAGCAGTCACCTAGGGGGCTCCTCCAATGAGCAGTTCTTC

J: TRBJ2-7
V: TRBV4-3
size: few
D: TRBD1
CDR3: CASSQGTGDAYEQYF
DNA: TGCGCCAGCAGCCAAGGGACAGGGGACGCCTACGAGCAGTACTTC

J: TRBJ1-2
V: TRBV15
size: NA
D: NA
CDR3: CATSRDRVGQAFNYGYTF
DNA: TGTGCCACCAGCAGAGATCGGGTCGGGCAGGCCTTTAACTATGGCTACACCTTC

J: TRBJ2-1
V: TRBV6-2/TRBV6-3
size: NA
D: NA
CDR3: CASSRVRDSSYNEQFF
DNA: TGTGCCAGCTCCCGGGTCCGGGACTCCTCCTACAATGAGCAGTTCTTC

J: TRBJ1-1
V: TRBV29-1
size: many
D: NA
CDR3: CSVSGEKGVTEAFF
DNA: TGCAGCGTTTCCGGGGAGAAGGGGGTCACTGAAGCTTTCTTT

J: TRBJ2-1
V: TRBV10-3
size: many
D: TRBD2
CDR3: CAIRRGGEGNEQFF
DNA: TGTGCCATCAGGAGGGGCGGGGAGGGCAATGAGCAGTTCTTC

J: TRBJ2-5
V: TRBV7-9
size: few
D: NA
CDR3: CASSLAGVNQETQYF
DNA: TGTGCCAGCAGCTTAGCAGGGGTTAACCAAGAGACCCAGTACTTC